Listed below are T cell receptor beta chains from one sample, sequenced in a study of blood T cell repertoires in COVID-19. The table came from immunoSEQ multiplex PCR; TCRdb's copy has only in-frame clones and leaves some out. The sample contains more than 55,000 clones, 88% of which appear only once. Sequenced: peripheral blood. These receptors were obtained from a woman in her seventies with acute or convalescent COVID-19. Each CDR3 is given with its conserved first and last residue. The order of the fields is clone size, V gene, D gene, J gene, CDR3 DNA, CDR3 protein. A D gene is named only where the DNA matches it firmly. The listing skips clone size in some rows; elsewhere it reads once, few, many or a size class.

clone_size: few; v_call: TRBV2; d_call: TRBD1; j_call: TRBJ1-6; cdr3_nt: TGTGCCAGCAGTGCAAGACAGGGAAATAATTCACCCCTCCACTTT; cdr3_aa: CASSARQGNNSPLHF
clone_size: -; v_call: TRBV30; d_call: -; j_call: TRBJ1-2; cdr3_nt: TGTGCCTGGAGTGGAAGACCAGGAAACTATGGCTACACCTTC; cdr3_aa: CAWSGRPGNYGYTF
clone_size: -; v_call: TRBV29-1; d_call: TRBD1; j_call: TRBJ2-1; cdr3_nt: TGCAGCGTTGAGGGACAGGGGATCTACAATGAGCAGTTCTTC; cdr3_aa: CSVEGQGIYNEQFF
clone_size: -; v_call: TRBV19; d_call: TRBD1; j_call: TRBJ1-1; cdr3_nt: TGTGCCAGTAGTCCCCGGGACAGAACGATTAACACTGAAGCTTTCTTT; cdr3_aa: CASSPRDRTINTEAFF
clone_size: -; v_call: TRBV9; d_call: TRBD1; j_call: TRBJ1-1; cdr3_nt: TGTGCCAGCAGCAGGGACAGGGGGAACACTGAAGCTTTCTTT; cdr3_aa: CASSRDRGNTEAFF
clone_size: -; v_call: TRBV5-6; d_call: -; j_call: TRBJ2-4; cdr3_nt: TGTGCCAGCAGCTTGGGTGGAGTCAAAAACATTCAGTACTTC; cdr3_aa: CASSLGGVKNIQYF
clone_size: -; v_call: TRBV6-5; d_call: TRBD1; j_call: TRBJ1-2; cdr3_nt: TGTGCCAGCACCGAGGGGGCCCGAGGCTACACCTTC; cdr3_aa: CASTEGARGYTF
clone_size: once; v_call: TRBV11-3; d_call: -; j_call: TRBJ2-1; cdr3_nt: TGTGCCAGCAGCTTACAAGCGAGCTACAATGAGCAGTTCTTC; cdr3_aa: CASSLQASYNEQFF
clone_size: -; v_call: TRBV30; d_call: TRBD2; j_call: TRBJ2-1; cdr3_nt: TGTGCCTGGAGTGGCTGGACTAGCGGGAGGGGGTACAATGAGCAGTTCTTC; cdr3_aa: CAWSGWTSGRGYNEQFF
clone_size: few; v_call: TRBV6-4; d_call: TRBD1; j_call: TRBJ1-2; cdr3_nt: TGTGCCAGCAGTGACTCGGGACAGGGCAGCTATGGCTACACCTTC; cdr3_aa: CASSDSGQGSYGYTF
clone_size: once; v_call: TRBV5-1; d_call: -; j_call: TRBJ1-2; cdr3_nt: TGCGCCAGCAGTCCTTCTGGCTCCTCTAACTATGGCTACACCTTC; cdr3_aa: CASSPSGSSNYGYTF
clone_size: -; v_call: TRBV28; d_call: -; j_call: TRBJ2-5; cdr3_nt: TGTGCCAGCAGTTCCGTAAGACAGTTTCGGGTGACCCAGTACTTC; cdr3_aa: CASSSVRQFRVTQYF
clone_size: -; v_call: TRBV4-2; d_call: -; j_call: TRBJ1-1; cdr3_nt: TGTGCCAGCAGCCAAGTCCGGGACACTGAAGCTTTCTTT; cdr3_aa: CASSQVRDTEAFF
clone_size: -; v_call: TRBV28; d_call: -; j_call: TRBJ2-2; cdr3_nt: TGTGCCAGCAGTTCCTGGGTCTCGGCGGGAACCACCGGGGAGCTGTTTTTT; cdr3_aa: CASSSWVSAGTTGELFF
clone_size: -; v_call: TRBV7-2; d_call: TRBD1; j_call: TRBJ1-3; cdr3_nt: TGTGCCAGCAGCTTCTCACAGGGGAGCGGAAACACCATATATTTT; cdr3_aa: CASSFSQGSGNTIYF
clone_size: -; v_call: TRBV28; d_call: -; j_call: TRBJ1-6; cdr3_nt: TGTGCCAGCAGTCTCAGCGAACCTACCTATAATTCACCCCTCCACTTT; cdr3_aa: CASSLSEPTYNSPLHF
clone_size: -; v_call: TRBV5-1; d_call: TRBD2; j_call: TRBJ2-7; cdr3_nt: TGCGCCAGCAGCTTGGGGACTAGCGAATTTTACGAGCAGTACTTC; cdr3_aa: CASSLGTSEFYEQYF
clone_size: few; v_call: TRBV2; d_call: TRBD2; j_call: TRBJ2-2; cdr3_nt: TGTGCCAGCACCCCCGGGGACTACTTCACCGGGGAGCTGTTTTTT; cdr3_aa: CASTPGDYFTGELFF
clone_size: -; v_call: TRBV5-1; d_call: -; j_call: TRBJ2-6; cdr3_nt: TGCGCCAGCAGCAGAGAACAGGCTCCTGGGGCCAACGTCCTGACTTTC; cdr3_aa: CASSREQAPGANVLTF
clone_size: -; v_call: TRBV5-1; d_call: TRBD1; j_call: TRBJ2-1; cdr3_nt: TGCGCCAGCAGCTTGGGGGGACAGAGAAACAGCCCCTCCTACAATGAGCAGTTCTTC; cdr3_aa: CASSLGGQRNSPSYNEQFF
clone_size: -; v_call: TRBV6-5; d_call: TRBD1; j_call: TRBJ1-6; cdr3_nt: TGTGCCAGCAGTTACGGGACAGGTTCACCCCTCCACTTT; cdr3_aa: CASSYGTGSPLHF
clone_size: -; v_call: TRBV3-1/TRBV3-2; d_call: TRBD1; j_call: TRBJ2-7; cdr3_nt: TGTGCCAGCAGTTTACAGGGGAAGGTCCCCTACGAGCAGTACTTC; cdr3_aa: CASSLQGKVPYEQYF
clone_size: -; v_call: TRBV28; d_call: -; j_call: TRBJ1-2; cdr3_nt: TGTGCCAGCACTCCGGGGGGGCGTAAGGATGGCTACACCTTC; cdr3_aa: CASTPGGRKDGYTF
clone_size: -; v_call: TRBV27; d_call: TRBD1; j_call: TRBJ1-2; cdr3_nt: TGTGCCAGCAGTTTCCAACGGCAGGGGGCGAGAGGCTACACCTTC; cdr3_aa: CASSFQRQGARGYTF
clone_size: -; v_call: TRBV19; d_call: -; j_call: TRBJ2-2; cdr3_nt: TGTGCCAGTAGTACCTCCGGGGGGCAGGGCTACACCGGGGAGCTGTTTTTT; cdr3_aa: CASSTSGGQGYTGELFF
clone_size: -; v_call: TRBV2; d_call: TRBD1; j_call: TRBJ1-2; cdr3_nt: TGTGCCAGCAAACAGGGGGTTAACTATGGCTACACCTTC; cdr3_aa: CASKQGVNYGYTF
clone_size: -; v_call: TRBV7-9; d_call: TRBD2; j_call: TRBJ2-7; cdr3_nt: TGTGCCAGCAGCCCGGGACTAAATTTCTACGAGCAGTACTTC; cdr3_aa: CASSPGLNFYEQYF
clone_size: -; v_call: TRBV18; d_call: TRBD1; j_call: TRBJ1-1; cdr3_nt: TGTGCCAGCTCTCGTCAGGGGGCTGAGAACACTGAAGCTTTCTTT; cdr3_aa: CASSRQGAENTEAFF
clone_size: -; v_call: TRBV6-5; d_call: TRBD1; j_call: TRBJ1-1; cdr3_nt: TGTGCCAGCAGTTACTGGGAGCAGGGGGCGGGTGAAGCTTTCTTT; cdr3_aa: CASSYWEQGAGEAFF
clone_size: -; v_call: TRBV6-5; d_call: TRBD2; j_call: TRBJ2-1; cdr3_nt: TGTGCCAGCAGGTCGCTAGCGGGATACAATGAGCAGTTCTTC; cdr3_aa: CASRSLAGYNEQFF